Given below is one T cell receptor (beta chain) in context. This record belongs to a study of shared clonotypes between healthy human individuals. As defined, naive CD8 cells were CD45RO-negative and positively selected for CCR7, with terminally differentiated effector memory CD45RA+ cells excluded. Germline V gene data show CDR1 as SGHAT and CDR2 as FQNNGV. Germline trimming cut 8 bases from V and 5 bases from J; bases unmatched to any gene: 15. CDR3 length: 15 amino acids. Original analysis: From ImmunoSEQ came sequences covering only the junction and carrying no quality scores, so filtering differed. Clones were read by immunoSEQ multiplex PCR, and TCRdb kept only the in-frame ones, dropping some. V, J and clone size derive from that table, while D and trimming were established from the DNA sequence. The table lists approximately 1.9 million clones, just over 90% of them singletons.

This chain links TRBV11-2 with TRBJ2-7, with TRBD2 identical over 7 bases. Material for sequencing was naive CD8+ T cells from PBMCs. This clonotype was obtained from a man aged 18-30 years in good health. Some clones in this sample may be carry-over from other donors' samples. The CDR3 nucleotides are TGTGCCAGCGGGGGAGGGCTCCCGCGGCCCCACGAGCAGTACTTC. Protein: CASGGGLPRPHEQYF. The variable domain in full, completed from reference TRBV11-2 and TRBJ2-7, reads EAGVAQSPRYKIIEKRQSVAFWCNPISGHATLYWYQQILGQGPKLLIQFQNNGVVDDSQLPKDRFSAERLKGVDSTLKIQPAKLEDSAVYLCASGGGLPRPHEQYFGPGTRLTVT.